This passage covers 2 T cell receptor beta chains from one sample sequenced in a study of cytomegalovirus exposure and HLA in healthy donors (dated by TCRdb to about 2017). Libraries came from the immunoSEQ multiplex PCR assay. For the multiplex PCR, a mixture combining 60 forward primers for TCR Vbeta segments and 13 reverse primers for TCR Jbeta segments was used. TCRdb carries this immuneACCESS record with in-frame sequences only. Its versions omit some clonotypes, under half of them owing to an unresolved V gene in the studies checked, with the rest unexplained. The data table for this sample lists around 190,000 clones. The ten biggest clones cover roughly 0.89% of the sample. The sequencing input was PBMCs. Every receptor here comes from a young woman in good health and CMV-seropositive.

The chain recombines TRBV19 with TRBJ2-2; D is unresolved. V was trimmed by 3 bases and J by 4 bases, leaving 12 bases between them. Looked up from germline, CDR1 is LNHDA and CDR2 is SQIVND (reference sequence). The CDR3 totals 15 residues. CDR3 in amino acids: CASSIGAVGTGELFF. The CDR3 DNA is TGTGCCAGTAGTATTGGAGCCGTAGGCACCGGGGAGCTGTTTTTT.

The chain recombines TRBV5-1 with TRBJ2-1; 14 bases are a match to TRBD2. Germline V CDR1 and CDR2: SGHRS, YFSETQ. J gave up 5 bases and V 4 bases, and 11 bases lay outside the gene matches. CDR3 length: 18 amino acids. CDR3 sequence (DNA): TGCGCCAGCAGCGGGGGGACTAGCGGGAGTCTAATTAACAATGAGCAGTTCTTC. Amino acid sequence: CASSGGTSGSLINNEQFF.